The rows below give T cell receptor beta chains drawn from one sample of a study of shared clonotypes between healthy human individuals. Using immunoSEQ multiplex PCR, the repertoire was profiled, and TCRdb retains in-frame clones only, with some absent. In the table there are more than 2,000,000 clones, just over 90% of which are singletons. The material sequenced was naive CD4+ T cells from PBMCs. Every receptor here comes from a man younger than 35 in good health. Some clones in this sample may be carry-over from other donors' samples. Each CDR3 is given with its conserved first and last residue. A D gene is named only where the DNA matches it firmly. Some rows mark clone size as missing; the rest say once, few, many or name a class of expanded clone.

clone_size	d_call	v_call	j_call	cdr3_aa	cdr3_nt
-	-	TRBV19	TRBJ2-7	CASSGPPPYEQYF	TGTGCCAGTAGCGGACCCCCCCCCTACGAGCAGTACTTC
-	-	TRBV27	TRBJ2-7	CASSISGSSYEQYF	TGTGCCAGCAGCATAAGTGGGAGCTCCTACGAGCAGTACTTC
-	-	TRBV28	TRBJ2-1	CASSQQSYNEQFF	TGTGCCAGCAGCCAACAGTCCTACAATGAGCAGTTCTTC
-	-	TRBV6-5	TRBJ1-5	CASSLGRNSNQPQHF	TGTGCCAGCAGTTTGGGGCGGAATAGCAATCAGCCCCAGCATTTT
-	TRBD2	TRBV27	TRBJ2-1	CASSLPPPGGRYNEQFF	TGTGCCAGCAGTTTACCCCCCCCGGGCGGGAGATACAATGAGCAGTTCTTC
-	-	TRBV9	TRBJ2-5	CASSGRRGMAQYF	TGTGCCAGCAGCGGGAGAAGGGGGATGGCCCAGTACTTC
-	-	TRBV18	TRBJ2-5	CASSPDQEETQYF	TGTGCCAGCTCACCTGACCAGGAGGAGACCCAGTACTTC
once	TRBD2	TRBV6-1	TRBJ2-1	CASSELAGVSNEQFF	TGTGCCAGCAGTGAACTAGCGGGAGTAAGCAATGAGCAGTTCTTC
-	TRBD2	TRBV7-2	TRBJ2-1	CASSFSGRTYNEQFF	TGTGCCAGCAGCTTTAGCGGGAGAACCTACAATGAGCAGTTCTTC
-	-	TRBV29-1	TRBJ2-7	CSVGTAAYEQYF	TGCAGCGTCGGGACGGCAGCCTACGAGCAGTACTTC
-	TRBD1	TRBV11-2	TRBJ2-4	CASSLKGAWDIQYF	TGTGCCAGCAGCTTAAAGGGGGCTTGGGACATTCAGTACTTC
once	-	TRBV5-1	TRBJ1-1	CASSVPLNTEAFF	TGCGCCAGCAGCGTACCTCTGAACACTGAAGCTTTCTTT
-	-	TRBV11-2	TRBJ1-4	CASSLGPEKLFF	TGTGCCAGCAGCTTAGGACCTGAAAAACTGTTTTTT
-	-	TRBV5-5	TRBJ2-7	CASSLSQGYYEQYF	TGTGCCAGCAGCTTGAGCCAGGGGTACTACGAGCAGTACTTC
-	-	TRBV18	TRBJ1-2	CASSPLEGKGSYGYTF	TGTGCCAGCTCGCCCCTCGAGGGGAAAGGTAGCTATGGCTACACCTTC
-	-	TRBV28	TRBJ2-2	CATIQPTGELFF	TGTGCCACCATTCAACCTACCGGGGAGCTGTTTTTT
-	-	TRBV6-1	TRBJ1-1	CASSGGLLTEAFF	TGTGCCAGCAGTGGGGGACTGCTCACTGAAGCTTTCTTT
-	-	TRBV7-9	TRBJ2-1	CASSGLRELYNEQFF	TGTGCCAGCAGCGGCTTAAGAGAACTTTATAATGAGCAGTTCTTC
-	-	TRBV5-1	TRBJ1-4	CASSLRPRQENEKLFF	TGCGCCAGCAGCTTGCGACCCCGACAGGAAAATGAAAAACTGTTTTTT
-	-	TRBV5-1	TRBJ2-1	CASSLGWAEEQFF	TGCGCCAGCAGCTTGGGATGGGCAGAAGAGCAGTTCTTC
-	-	TRBV7-3	TRBJ2-7	CASSLWADMGRSASYEQYF	TGTGCCAGCAGCTTATGGGCCGATATGGGTCGGAGTGCCTCCTACGAGCAGTACTTC
-	TRBD1	TRBV5-1	TRBJ1-2	CASSPGTGGHGYTF	TGCGCCAGCAGCCCCGGGACAGGGGGGCATGGCTACACCTTC
-	-	TRBV18	TRBJ1-3	CASSPPGLSGNTIYF	TGTGCCAGCTCACCACCGGGGCTCTCTGGAAACACCATATATTTT
-	TRBD2	TRBV27	TRBJ2-3	CASFPYGGGQTDTQYF	TGTGCCAGCTTCCCGTACGGGGGGGGGCAGACAGATACGCAGTATTTT
-	-	TRBV7-8	TRBJ1-1	CASSLGQVLNTEAFF	TGTGCCAGCAGCTTAGGACAGGTCTTGAACACTGAAGCTTTCTTT
-	TRBD1	TRBV5-4	TRBJ2-7	CASSLGQGASYEQYF	TGTGCCAGCAGCCTGGGACAGGGGGCGTCCTACGAGCAGTACTTC
few	-	TRBV2	TRBJ2-3	CADSGTSTDTQYF	TGTGCAGACAGCGGAACTAGCACAGATACGCAGTATTTT
-	TRBD2	TRBV7-3	TRBJ2-1	CASSLGGRAHNEQFF	TGTGCCAGCAGCTTAGGCGGGAGGGCCCACAATGAGCAGTTCTTC
-	-	TRBV6-1	TRBJ1-5	CASSDTYEPQHF	TGTGCCAGCAGTGATACCTACGAGCCCCAGCATTTT
-	-	TRBV25-1	TRBJ2-7	CASTPNKLNEQYF	TGTGCCAGCACTCCCAATAAGCTCAACGAGCAGTACTTC
-	-	TRBV7-7	TRBJ1-1	CASSLGRNTEAFF	TGTGCCAGCAGCTTAGGGCGGAACACTGAAGCTTTCTTT
-	TRBD2	TRBV7-2	TRBJ2-1	CASSLGAGVTYNEQFF	TGTGCCAGCAGCTTAGGGGCGGGGGTAACCTACAATGAGCAGTTCTTC
-	TRBD2	TRBV7-9	TRBJ2-1	CASSFGREGHEQFF	TGTGCCAGCAGCTTCGGGCGGGAGGGACATGAGCAGTTCTTC
-	TRBD1	TRBV29-1	TRBJ1-1	CSVNRGQGRAEAFF	TGCAGCGTTAATAGGGGACAGGGCAGAGCTGAAGCTTTCTTT
-	-	TRBV9	TRBJ1-2	CASSAGDSYGYTF	TGTGCCAGCAGTGCGGGAGACAGCTATGGCTACACCTTC
-	-	TRBV7-9	TRBJ2-5	CASTSTETQYF	TGTGCCAGCACGTCCACGGAGACCCAGTACTTC
-	-	TRBV14	TRBJ2-1	CASSQDWARGEQFF	TGTGCCAGCAGCCAAGATTGGGCCCGGGGTGAGCAGTTCTTC
-	TRBD2	TRBV7-2	TRBJ2-3	CASSLGLAGGRGPDTQYF	TGTGCCAGCAGCCTCGGACTAGCGGGAGGGCGAGGTCCAGATACGCAGTATTTT
once	-	TRBV27	TRBJ2-5	CASSSLTRGAQETQYF	TGTGCCAGCAGTTCGCTGACAAGGGGAGCCCAAGAGACCCAGTACTTC
once	-	TRBV5-5	TRBJ1-4	CASSFDTATNEKLFF	TGTGCCAGCAGCTTTGACACTGCAACTAATGAAAAACTGTTTTTT
-	-	TRBV7-9	TRBJ2-4	CASSELDQTKNIQYF	TGTGCCAGCAGCGAATTGGATCAAACTAAAAACATTCAGTACTTC
-	TRBD1	TRBV7-2	TRBJ1-5	CASSKGQNSNQPQHF	TGTGCCAGCAGCAAGGGACAGAATAGCAATCAGCCCCAGCATTTT
-	-	TRBV4-2	TRBJ2-7	CASSLPVCEQYF	TGTGCCAGCAGCCTCCCCGTTTGCGAGCAGTACTTC
-	-	TRBV5-1	TRBJ2-2	CASSGDTNTGELFF	TGCGCCAGCAGCGGAGATACGAACACCGGGGAGCTGTTTTTT
-	-	TRBV20-1	TRBJ2-5	CSAPTQETQYF	TGCAGTGCCCCTACCCAAGAGACCCAGTACTTC
-	-	TRBV28	TRBJ2-7	CASSSLDRLSYEQYF	TGTGCCAGCAGTTCCCTAGACAGGCTTTCCTACGAGCAGTACTTC
-	-	TRBV7-2	TRBJ1-1	CASSFISGNTEAFF	TGTGCCAGCAGCTTTATTTCAGGGAACACTGAAGCTTTCTTT
-	TRBD2	TRBV6-1	TRBJ2-2	CASSGRLAGNTGELFF	TGTGCCAGCAGTGGTAGACTAGCGGGTAACACCGGGGAGCTGTTTTTT
-	TRBD1	TRBV4-2	TRBJ1-6	CASSPDRDNSPLHF	TGTGCCAGCAGCCCTGACAGGGACAATTCACCCCTCCACTTT
-	-	TRBV5-1	TRBJ2-2	CASSLAQYNTGELFF	TGCGCCAGCAGCTTGGCACAGTACAACACCGGGGAGCTGTTTTTT
-	-	TRBV27	TRBJ1-1	CASTARNTEAFF	TGTGCCAGCACGGCGAGGAACACTGAAGCTTTCTTT
-	-	TRBV5-4	TRBJ1-1	CASSFSRNTEAFF	TGTGCCAGCAGCTTTAGCAGGAACACTGAAGCTTTCTTT